One and the same sample provided the 5 T cell receptor beta chains below, sequenced in a study of cytomegalovirus exposure and HLA in healthy donors. Researchers ran the PCR with 60 Vbeta and 13 Jbeta primers. Data came from immunoSEQ multiplex PCR; TCRdb stores just in-frame clones and leaves some out. The table shows 98,000 or so clones, with roughly three quarters occurring only once. Input material: PBMCs. The receptors stem from a woman in her forties in good health and CMV-seronegative.

This rearrangement joins TRBV7-2 to TRBJ1-4; D perhaps matches TRBD1 (5 bases). The germline V gene encodes CDR1 SGHTA and CDR2 FQGNSA. V dropped 2 bases and J dropped 7 bases, with 14 bases sitting between them. CDR3 length: 15 amino acids. The CDR3 sequence: CASSLSQGGSEKLFF. In DNA form, the CDR3 reads TGTGCCAGCAGCTTAAGCCAGGGAGGGAGTGAAAAACTGTTTTTT.

The CDR3 loop is CASSRTSYGYTF. CDR3 DNA: TGTGCCAGTAGTCGGACATCATATGGCTACACCTTC. The V call is TRBV19, the J call TRBJ1-2; D is possibly TRBD1 (5 bases). Germline assignment: CDR1 LNHDA and CDR2 SQIVND (reference sequence). The germline V and J ends were trimmed by 5 bases and 5 bases, with 9 bases remaining between them. CDR3 length: 12 residues.

This chain joins TRBV11-2 and TRBJ2-3; perhaps TRBD2 as D (6 bases). Trimming took 4 bases from V and 2 from J, leaving 13 bases between them. Germline CDR1 is SGHAT and CDR2 is FQNNGV. This CDR3 is built from 15 residues. The CDR3: CASSSGSGLTDTQYF. DNA for the CDR3: TGTGCCAGCAGCTCGGGTAGCGGACTCACAGATACGCAGTATTTT.

CDR3 region: CASSPGTGSTDTQYF. The DNA of the CDR3 is TGTGCCAGCAGTCCCGGGACAGGAAGCACAGATACGCAGTATTTT. The rearrangement links TRBV2 to TRBJ2-3, with 8 bases lining up with TRBD1. CDR3 size: 15 residues. Trimming at V came to 5 bases and at J to 0 bases, leaving 4 bases not matched to a gene. CDR1 is SNHLY, CDR2 FYNNEI, per germline.

There are a few counts of this clone. This chain joins TRBV11-1 and TRBJ2-1; unclear D gene. The CDR3 spans 13 residues. From germline, CDR1 is SGHAT and CDR2 FQDESV (reference sequence). V was shortened by 5 bases and J by 6 bases, with 11 bases between the two germline ends. CDR3 bases: TGTGCCAGCAGCCCGAGTTTATCCAATGAGCAGTTCTTC. It codes for CASSPSLSNEQFF.